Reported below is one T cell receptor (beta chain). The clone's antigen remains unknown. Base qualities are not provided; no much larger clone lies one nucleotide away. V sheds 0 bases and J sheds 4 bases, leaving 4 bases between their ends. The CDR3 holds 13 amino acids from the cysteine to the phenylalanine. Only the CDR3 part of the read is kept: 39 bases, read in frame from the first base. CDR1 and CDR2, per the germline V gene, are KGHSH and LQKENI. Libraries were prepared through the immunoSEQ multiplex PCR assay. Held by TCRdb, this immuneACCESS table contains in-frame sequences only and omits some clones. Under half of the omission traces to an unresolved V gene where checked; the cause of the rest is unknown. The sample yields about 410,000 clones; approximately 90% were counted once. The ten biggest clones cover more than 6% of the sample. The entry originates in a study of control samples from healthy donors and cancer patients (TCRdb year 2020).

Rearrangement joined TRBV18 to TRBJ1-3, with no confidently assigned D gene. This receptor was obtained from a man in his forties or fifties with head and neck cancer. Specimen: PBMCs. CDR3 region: CASSPPEGNTIYF. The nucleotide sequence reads TGTGCCAGCTCACCACCAGAGGGAAACACCATATATTTT.